The rows below give T cell receptor beta chains drawn from one sample of a study of blood T cell repertoires in COVID-19. Sequencing used immunoSEQ multiplex PCR; TCRdb keeps in-frame clones, though not all of them. The repertoire holds 140,000 or so clones, 88% seen once, with roughly 2.5% in the top ten. The sample was peripheral blood. All receptors come from a human donor with COVID-19, enrolled during active disease. The donor label of this sample is uncertain. Both conserved end residues are part of each CDR3. The D gene is left open where the match is weak. Clone size is stated in some rows and not others, as once, few, many or a class when expanded.

TRBV3-1/TRBV3-2	-	TRBD2	TRBJ2-1	TGTGCCAGCAGCCAAATTAGCGGGGGTAACAATGAGCAGTTCTTC	CASSQISGGNNEQFF
TRBV28	-	-	TRBJ1-3	TGTGCCAGCAGTTTCTCGTGGGGCTGGGGAAACTCTGGAAACACCATATATTTT	CASSFSWGWGNSGNTIYF
TRBV2	-	TRBD1	TRBJ1-2	TGTGCCAGCAGTTACAACAGGGGGCCTAGCTATGGCTACACCTTC	CASSYNRGPSYGYTF
TRBV11-2	-	-	TRBJ2-7	TGTGCCAGCAGCTTGCCCTTCACCGGGACACTGTCCTACGAGCAGTACTTC	CASSLPFTGTLSYEQYF
TRBV11-1	-	TRBD1	TRBJ2-5	TGTGCCAGCAGCTGGGGGACAGCACGAGGTGTCGAGACCCAGTACTTC	CASSWGTARGVETQYF
TRBV9	once	-	TRBJ1-1	TGTGCCAGCAGCGTATACGGTGTAGACACTGAAGCTTTCTTT	CASSVYGVDTEAFF
TRBV6-5	-	-	TRBJ1-1	TGTGCCAGCACCGACACTGACACTGAAGCTTTCTTT	CASTDTDTEAFF
TRBV5-4	-	-	TRBJ2-2	TGTGCCAGCAGCGTGGACGCTTCAGGGTCCAGCACCGGGGAGCTGTTTTTT	CASSVDASGSSTGELFF
TRBV10-3	-	-	TRBJ1-3	TGTGCCATCAGTGAGACAGGGCCCGACTCTGGAAACACCATATATTTT	CAISETGPDSGNTIYF
TRBV5-6	-	-	TRBJ1-6	TGTGCCAGCAGCTCTCCCGGGACTCTGAATTCACCCCTCCACTTT	CASSSPGTLNSPLHF
TRBV14	few	TRBD2	TRBJ2-1	TGTGCCAGCAGCCAAGCATGGGAACTAGCGGGGGGGCCGAGGGATGAGCAGTTCTTC	CASSQAWELAGGPRDEQFF
TRBV6-5	-	-	TRBJ2-5	TGTGCCAGCAGTTACGGAGCAGCCCAAGAGACCCAGTACTTC	CASSYGAAQETQYF
TRBV6-5	-	-	TRBJ1-1	TGTGCCAGCAGGTGGGGCGACACTGAAGCTTTCTTT	CASRWGDTEAFF
TRBV5-5	-	-	TRBJ1-2	TGTGCCAGCAGCTCCAGGGTCTATGGCTACACCTTC	CASSSRVYGYTF
TRBV5-4	-	TRBD2	TRBJ2-6	TGTGCCAGCACCTACCCGGGAGGCGGGGCCAACGTCCTGACTTTC	CASTYPGGGANVLTF
TRBV19	-	TRBD1	TRBJ2-7	TGTGCCAGTAGTATTGCGGGACAGGGGCGGCACGAGCAGTACTTC	CASSIAGQGRHEQYF
TRBV7-3	once	-	TRBJ2-2	TGTGCCAGCAGCTCCGGGTCCCGTGGGACCGGGGAGCTGTTTTTT	CASSSGSRGTGELFF
TRBV11-3	-	TRBD1	TRBJ1-2	TGTGCCAGCAGCTCCTCCGGGACAGGCTATGGCTACACCTTC	CASSSSGTGYGYTF
TRBV6-5	-	TRBD2	TRBJ2-5	TGTGCCAGCAGGGGAGGGGTTTGGGAGACCCAGTACTTC	CASRGGVWETQYF
TRBV19	-	TRBD1	TRBJ1-5	TGTGCCAGTAGCACCACGGGACAGGGGTCCCCCAATCAGCCCCAGCATTTT	CASSTTGQGSPNQPQHF
TRBV10-3	-	TRBD1	TRBJ1-2	TGTGCCACCTCACCGATTGGACAGGGTACTAACTATGGCTACACCTTC	CATSPIGQGTNYGYTF
TRBV7-2	-	TRBD1	TRBJ2-3	TGTGCCAGCAGCTTCGGGACAGGCACAGATACGCAGTATTTT	CASSFGTGTDTQYF
TRBV7-9	-	TRBD1	TRBJ2-1	TGTGCCAGCAGCTTATCCCCCGAGGGGGCCAATGAGCAGTTCTTC	CASSLSPEGANEQFF
TRBV28	-	-	TRBJ2-7	TGTGCCAGCAGGGCGGAATACTACGAGCAGTACTTC	CASRAEYYEQYF
TRBV19	-	TRBD1	TRBJ2-7	TGTGCCAGTAGTAGACAGGGCTCCTACGAGCAGTACTTC	CASSRQGSYEQYF
TRBV28	-	-	TRBJ2-7	TGTGCCAGCAGTTTCCCGGACGGGAGCTCCTACGAGCAGTACTTC	CASSFPDGSSYEQYF
TRBV5-1	-	TRBD1	TRBJ2-7	TGCGCCAGCAGCGGACGACAGGGGGCGAGAGAGCAGTACTTC	CASSGRQGAREQYF
TRBV11-3	-	-	TRBJ2-3	TGTGCCAGCAGCTTCAGCGGAAACACAGATACGCAGTATTTT	CASSFSGNTDTQYF
TRBV5-4	-	-	TRBJ2-6	TGTGCCAGCAGCGTCCCCTTCTCTGGGGCCAACGTCCTGACTTTC	CASSVPFSGANVLTF
TRBV2	-	TRBD1	TRBJ2-1	TGTGCCAGCAGTTACACAGGGGATGAGCAGTTCTTC	CASSYTGDEQFF
TRBV19	few	-	TRBJ1-2	TGTGCCAGTAGCCCTCCGCTGGACAGTACTCCGAGGGGCTACACCTTC	CASSPPLDSTPRGYTF
TRBV5-1	once	-	TRBJ2-4	TGCGCCAGCAGGGAGAAAAACATTCAGTACTTC	CASREKNIQYF
TRBV27	once	-	TRBJ2-7	TGTGCCAGCAGTTTATTACCTGAGCGGGCTGACACCGAGCAGTACTTC	CASSLLPERADTEQYF
TRBV19	-	-	TRBJ2-1	TGTGCCAGTAGTACAAACAGGGAAAGGCTTTCTGAGCAGTTCTTC	CASSTNRERLSEQFF
TRBV10-1	-	-	TRBJ2-5	TGCGCCAGCAATAACACCGTACAAGAGACCCAGTACTTC	CASNNTVQETQYF
TRBV10-3	-	TRBD1	TRBJ1-5	TGTGCCATCAGTGAGGAAAACAGGGGTTATCAGCCCCAGCATTTT	CAISEENRGYQPQHF
TRBV7-9	-	TRBD1	TRBJ1-1	TGTGCCAGCAGCTTATCCCGGACAGGAAAGAACACTGAAGCTTTCTTT	CASSLSRTGKNTEAFF
TRBV9	-	-	TRBJ1-2	TGTGCCAGCAGCGTAGAACCAGTAGGGACTTATGGCTACACCTTC	CASSVEPVGTYGYTF
TRBV5-4	-	TRBD2	TRBJ2-3	TGTGCCAGCAGCTTGGTCGGGGGGAGCACAGATACGCAGTATTTT	CASSLVGGSTDTQYF
TRBV19	-	TRBD1	TRBJ2-1	TGTGCCAGTAGCCCCCTCGGGACAGGGGGCGATGAGCAGTTCTTC	CASSPLGTGGDEQFF
TRBV29-1	-	-	TRBJ1-2	TGCAGCGTTGAAGGCGGGGGCTACACCTTC	CSVEGGGYTF
TRBV3-1/TRBV3-2	-	TRBD2	TRBJ2-5	TGTGCCAGCAGCCAAGACACTAGCGGGCCGGAAACCCAGTACTTC	CASSQDTSGPETQYF
TRBV5-4	-	-	TRBJ2-2	TGTGCCAGCAGCGAGGGAGGGGGAAACACCGGGGAGCTGTTTTTT	CASSEGGGNTGELFF
TRBV18	-	TRBD1	TRBJ2-1	TGTGCCAGCTCCCCGGGACAGGGTAATGAGCAGTTCTTC	CASSPGQGNEQFF
TRBV7-2	-	-	TRBJ2-5	TGTGCCAGCAGCTTAAACCCTACTAGGGGGCAAGAGACCCAGTACTTC	CASSLNPTRGQETQYF
TRBV29-1	once	-	TRBJ1-1	TGCAGCGCCCTGGGGGGACGGAGCACTGAAGCTTTCTTT	CSALGGRSTEAFF
TRBV5-1	few	-	TRBJ2-5	TGCGCCAGCAGCCCGCTCGCGGTCCAAGAGACCCAGTACTTC	CASSPLAVQETQYF
TRBV5-1	once	-	TRBJ2-3	TGCGCCAGCAGCTTCGGGACATCCGATACGCAGTATTTT	CASSFGTSDTQYF